This T cell receptor (beta chain) was found in a study of post-analysis software for immune sequencing data. Findings and caveats of the study: TRBV5-6, TRBV5-1 and TRBV20-1 belonged to a set of roughly 5 TRBV segments that were more frequent in patients than controls.

TCR beta cDNA libraries included unique molecular identifiers. TCRdb used MiXCR to reprocess the PCR reads, holding one entry per CDR3 protein. The sample consists of approximately 690,000 distinct CDR3 sequences, over 45% of them appearing once. CDR3 length: 16 residues. Unmatched junction bases numbered 4, after V lost 5 bases and J lost 0 bases. Germline-derived CDR1 and CDR2 are MGHDK and SYGVNS. Turning to this clonotype: The antigen remains undetermined.

This chain uses TRBV25-1 with TRBJ2-3; the match to TRBD2 covers 11 bases. Material for sequencing was blood. The sequence was collected from a girl aged 2 to 9 with multiple sclerosis. CDR3 amino acids: CASSIGTSGSTDTQYF. The CDR3 DNA reads as TGTGCCAGCAGTATCGGGACTAGCGGTAGCACAGATACGCAGTATTTT.